The rows below give T cell receptor beta chains drawn from one sample of a study of shared clonotypes between healthy human individuals. Method: immunoSEQ multiplex PCR; TCRdb's copy keeps in-frame clones and lacks some. The sample holds over 850,000 clones, 78% seen once. The sample taken for sequencing was memory CD4+ T cells from PBMCs. Receptor source: a man younger than 35 in good health. Some clones in this sample may be carry-over from other donors' samples. Each CDR3 is given with its conserved first and last residue. D genes are given only for firm matches. Some rows mark clone size as missing; the rest say once, few, many or name a class of expanded clone.

CDR3nt | CDR3aa | j_gene | d_gene | v_gene | abundance
TGTGCCAGCAGACAGGGATCCAATCAGCCCCAGCATTTT | CASRQGSNQPQHF | TRBJ1-5 | NA | TRBV6-5 | NA
TGTGCCAGCAGCTTAGGCAGCAGCACCACTTATGGCTACACCTTC | CASSLGSSTTYGYTF | TRBJ1-2 | NA | TRBV7-9 | NA
TGTGCCAGCAGCGGGGGCCTCCGGGGGGAGCTGTTTTTT | CASSGGLRGELFF | TRBJ2-2 | NA | TRBV11-3 | NA
TGTGCCATCAGTGAGTCAGGGGTTCAGCCCCAGCATTTT | CAISESGVQPQHF | TRBJ1-5 | NA | TRBV10-3 | NA
TGTGCCAGCTCACCACTCGATTCCGGAGAGACCCAGTACTTC | CASSPLDSGETQYF | TRBJ2-5 | NA | TRBV18 | NA
TGCGCCAGCAGCTTGGATGGAGGGCCAGGCGATGAGCAGTTCTTC | CASSLDGGPGDEQFF | TRBJ2-1 | NA | TRBV5-1 | once
TGTGCCAGCAGCTTAGCGTCCAGGGGGAGAACTGAAGCTTTCTTT | CASSLASRGRTEAFF | TRBJ1-1 | TRBD1 | TRBV7-6 | NA
TGTGCCTGGAGCTGGGGGGGGGAGCAGTACTTC | CAWSWGGEQYF | TRBJ2-7 | TRBD2 | TRBV30 | NA
TGTGCCAGCAGCTCCTCCGGACAGAATTACGAGCAGTACTTC | CASSSSGQNYEQYF | TRBJ2-7 | NA | TRBV28 | NA
TGTGCCAGCAGCATAGACTTCGCCGGGAGTGGCTACACCTTC | CASSIDFAGSGYTF | TRBJ1-2 | NA | TRBV7-3 | NA
TGCAGTGCCAAAGGCGCCTACGAGCAGTACTTC | CSAKGAYEQYF | TRBJ2-7 | NA | TRBV20-1 | NA
TGTGCCAGCAGCAAACGGACAGAAGGAGAGACCCAGTACTTC | CASSKRTEGETQYF | TRBJ2-5 | NA | TRBV7-9 | NA
TGTGCCAGCAGCTTAGTAGGACACACCCAGTACTTC | CASSLVGHTQYF | TRBJ2-5 | NA | TRBV7-2 | NA
TGTGCCATCAGTGGACAGCCTCTGGCAATTAACTATGGCTACACCTTC | CAISGQPLAINYGYTF | TRBJ1-2 | NA | TRBV10-3 | NA
TGTGCCAGCAGCGCGAACAATGAGCAGTTCTTC | CASSANNEQFF | TRBJ2-1 | NA | TRBV9 | NA
TGTGCCAGCAGCTTAGGGGGCTCGGGAACTGAAGCTTTCTTT | CASSLGGSGTEAFF | TRBJ1-1 | NA | TRBV7-9 | once
TGTGCCAGCAGCCCTAGGACGGCGGGAGTCGGTGGGGAGACCCAGTACTTC | CASSPRTAGVGGETQYF | TRBJ2-5 | TRBD2 | TRBV7-7 | NA
TGTGCCAGCAGCCCACGAACTAGCGGGAGTTCCCACGAGCAGTACTTC | CASSPRTSGSSHEQYF | TRBJ2-7 | TRBD2 | TRBV7-2 | NA
TGCGCCAGCAGCTTGCCCGGGACAGGGTATGGCTACACCTTC | CASSLPGTGYGYTF | TRBJ1-2 | TRBD1 | TRBV5-1 | few
TGTGCCACCAGCAGACAGGGGGCGAATGAGCAGTTCTTC | CATSRQGANEQFF | TRBJ2-1 | TRBD1 | TRBV15 | NA
TGTGCCAGCAGTGACAGGGTAGGAACTGAAAAACTGTTTTTT | CASSDRVGTEKLFF | TRBJ1-4 | NA | TRBV2 | NA
TGTGCCAGCAGTGAAACCCGTAACACCGGGGAGCTGTTTTTT | CASSETRNTGELFF | TRBJ2-2 | NA | TRBV2 | NA
TGTGCCAGCAGCCCGGACGGGTACAATCAGCCCCAGCATTTT | CASSPDGYNQPQHF | TRBJ1-5 | NA | TRBV7-3 | NA
TGCGCCAGCAGTACCGGGACTAGCGGGACCACAGATACGCAGTATTTT | CASSTGTSGTTDTQYF | TRBJ2-3 | TRBD2 | TRBV5-1 | NA
TGTGCCAGCAGCACGCCCGGACGGCAAGCTAACTATGGCTACACCTTC | CASSTPGRQANYGYTF | TRBJ1-2 | NA | TRBV7-9 | NA
TGCGCCAGCAGCTTGGCCCCTAGCGGGGGCTCCTACGAGCAGTACTTC | CASSLAPSGGSYEQYF | TRBJ2-7 | TRBD2 | TRBV5-1 | NA
TGTGCCAGCAGGACCCGAATAGTTAATTCACCCCTCCACTTT | CASRTRIVNSPLHF | TRBJ1-6 | NA | TRBV2 | NA
TGTGCCAGCAGTTTGACCTATGGCTACACCTTC | CASSLTYGYTF | TRBJ1-2 | NA | TRBV28 | few
TGTGCCAGCAGACCCCGATGGGGGGAAATGAACTATGGCTACACCTTC | CASRPRWGEMNYGYTF | TRBJ1-2 | NA | TRBV27 | NA
TGTGCCAGCAGTTCGGACAGGGCCGGTCAGCCCCAGCATTTT | CASSSDRAGQPQHF | TRBJ1-5 | TRBD1 | TRBV28 | NA
TGCGCCAGCAGCCAGCGGACAGGGGACAACTATGGCTACACCTTC | CASSQRTGDNYGYTF | TRBJ1-2 | TRBD1 | TRBV4-3 | NA
TGTGCCAGCTCACCCAACGTACAGACGAACACCGGGGAGCTGTTTTTT | CASSPNVQTNTGELFF | TRBJ2-2 | NA | TRBV18 | NA
TGTGCCAGCAGCCGGGACAGAGATGGCTACACCTTC | CASSRDRDGYTF | TRBJ1-2 | TRBD1 | TRBV5-4 | many
TGTGCCAGCAGTTTAACTAGTTTGAACATTCAGTACTTC | CASSLTSLNIQYF | TRBJ2-4 | NA | TRBV28 | NA
TGCGCCAGCAGCTTCGGACAGGACGGTGGCAAAGAGACCCAGTACTTC | CASSFGQDGGKETQYF | TRBJ2-5 | TRBD1 | TRBV5-1 | NA
TGTGCCAGCAGAGAACTAGGCAATGAGCAGTTCTTC | CASRELGNEQFF | TRBJ2-1 | NA | TRBV6-6 | NA
TGTGCCAGCAGCGGAGACAGGGTCCCCTATCAGCCCCAGCATTTT | CASSGDRVPYQPQHF | TRBJ1-5 | TRBD1 | TRBV7-8 | NA
TGCAGCGTCACAATGGGGGAGACCCAGTACTTC | CSVTMGETQYF | TRBJ2-5 | NA | TRBV29-1 | NA
TGTGCCAGTAGTATAGTTCCCTCGACAGGGCGGTTCGAGCAGTACTTC | CASSIVPSTGRFEQYF | TRBJ2-7 | TRBD1 | TRBV19 | NA
TGTGCCAGCAGTTTAGGGACCTCTGGAAACACCATATATTTT | CASSLGTSGNTIYF | TRBJ1-3 | NA | TRBV28 | NA
TGTGCCAGTAGTAACCGGGGGAGTTGGGGGACGAAACAGTCGAACACTGAAGCTTTCTTT | CASSNRGSWGTKQSNTEAFF | TRBJ1-1 | NA | TRBV19 | NA
TGTGCCAGCAGCGTAGGGGGTTCGGAAAACACCATATATTTT | CASSVGGSENTIYF | TRBJ1-3 | NA | TRBV9 | NA
TGCGCCAGCAGCTTTAACAGGGGTCTGGATGAGCAGTTCTTC | CASSFNRGLDEQFF | TRBJ2-1 | TRBD1 | TRBV5-1 | NA
TGTGCCAGCGTAAAAAGTAGCGGGAGAGATACGCAGTATTTT | CASVKSSGRDTQYF | TRBJ2-3 | TRBD2 | TRBV7-2 | few
TGCGCCAGCAGCTTGTCTGCGACAGGGGTCACAGATACGCAGTATTTT | CASSLSATGVTDTQYF | TRBJ2-3 | TRBD1 | TRBV5-1 | NA
TGTGCCAGCAGCTCACCACAGGGGCGAAAAGCCACAGATACGCAGTATTTT | CASSSPQGRKATDTQYF | TRBJ2-3 | TRBD1 | TRBV11-2 | NA
TGTGCCAGCAGCCCCAGGACTAGCGGGAGGGCCGGAGATACGCAGTATTTT | CASSPRTSGRAGDTQYF | TRBJ2-3 | TRBD2 | TRBV11-1 | NA
TGCAGCGCTACGAGGAATGAGCAGTTCTTC | CSATRNEQFF | TRBJ2-1 | NA | TRBV29-1 | NA
TGTGCCAGCAGTTTGCCTGGAGACAATGAGCAGTTCTTC | CASSLPGDNEQFF | TRBJ2-1 | NA | TRBV28 | NA